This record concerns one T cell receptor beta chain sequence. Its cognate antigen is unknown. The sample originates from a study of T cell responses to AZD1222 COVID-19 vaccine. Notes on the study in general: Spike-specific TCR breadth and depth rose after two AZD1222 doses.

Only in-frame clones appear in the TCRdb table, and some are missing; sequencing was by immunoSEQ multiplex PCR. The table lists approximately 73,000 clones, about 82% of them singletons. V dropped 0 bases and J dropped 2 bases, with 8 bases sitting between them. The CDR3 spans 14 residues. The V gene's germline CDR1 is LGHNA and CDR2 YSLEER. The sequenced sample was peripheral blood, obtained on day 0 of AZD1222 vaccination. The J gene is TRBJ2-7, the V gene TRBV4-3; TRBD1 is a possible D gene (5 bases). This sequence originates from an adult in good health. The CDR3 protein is CASSQDWGTYEQYF. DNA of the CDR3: TGCGCCAGCAGCCAAGATTGGGGCACCTACGAGCAGTACTTC.